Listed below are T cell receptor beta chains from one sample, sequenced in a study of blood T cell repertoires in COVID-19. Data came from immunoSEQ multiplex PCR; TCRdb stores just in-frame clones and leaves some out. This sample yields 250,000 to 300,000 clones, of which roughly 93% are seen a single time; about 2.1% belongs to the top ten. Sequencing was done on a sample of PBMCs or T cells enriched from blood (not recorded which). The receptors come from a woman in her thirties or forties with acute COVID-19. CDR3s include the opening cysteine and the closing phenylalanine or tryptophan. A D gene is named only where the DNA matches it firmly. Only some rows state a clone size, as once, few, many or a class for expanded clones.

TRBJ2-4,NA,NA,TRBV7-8,CASSRRGGKNIQYF,TGTGCCAGCAGCCGGCGGGGTGGCAAAAACATTCAGTACTTC
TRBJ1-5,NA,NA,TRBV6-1,CASSAAGGALYQPQHF,TGTGCCAGCAGTGCGGCGGGGGGGGCGTTGTATCAGCCCCAGCATTTT
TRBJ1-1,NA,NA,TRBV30,CASGEGYSGTEAFF,TGTGCCTCGGGGGAGGGTTACTCGGGCACTGAAGCTTTCTTT
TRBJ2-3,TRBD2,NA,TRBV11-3,CASSWGGTSTDTQYF,TGTGCCAGCAGCTGGGGGGGAACCAGCACAGATACGCAGTATTTT
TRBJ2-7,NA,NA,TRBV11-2,CASSLGFSGGSSYEQYF,TGTGCCAGCAGCTTAGGTTTCTCCGGTGGGAGCTCCTACGAGCAGTACTTC
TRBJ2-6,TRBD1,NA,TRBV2,CASLLRDREVWGTGANVLTF,TGTGCCAGCCTCCTCCGGGACAGGGAGGTTTGGGGGACTGGGGCCAACGTCCTGACTTTC
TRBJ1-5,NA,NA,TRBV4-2,CASSQGEGYQPQHF,TGTGCCAGCAGCCAAGGGGAGGGGTATCAGCCCCAGCATTTT
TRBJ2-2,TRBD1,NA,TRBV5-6,CASSPDRGHTGELFF,TGTGCCAGCAGCCCGGACAGGGGGCACACCGGGGAGCTGTTTTTT
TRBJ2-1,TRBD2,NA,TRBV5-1,CASSLVPSGGPGDEQFF,TGCGCCAGCAGCTTGGTACCTAGCGGGGGGCCGGGAGATGAGCAGTTCTTC
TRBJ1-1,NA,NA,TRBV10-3,CASRSDMNTEAFF,TGTGCCAGCAGATCCGACATGAACACTGAAGCTTTCTTT
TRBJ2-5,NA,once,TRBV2,CASSWTAEWTQYF,TGTGCCAGCAGTTGGACAGCGGAGTGGACCCAGTACTTC
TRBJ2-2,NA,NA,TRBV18,CASCRDSQLTGELFF,TGTGCCAGCTGCCGGGACTCTCAGCTCACCGGGGAGCTGTTTTTT
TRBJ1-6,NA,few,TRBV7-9,CASSVEQYNSPLHF,TGTGCCAGCAGCGTAGAACAGTATAATTCACCCCTCCACTTT
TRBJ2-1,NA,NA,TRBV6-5,CASTQYNEQFF,TGTGCCAGCACACAGTACAATGAGCAGTTCTTC